This entry features one T cell receptor beta chain sequence. Profiling relied on immunoSEQ multiplex PCR, and the TCRdb table lists in-frame clones only, not all of them. This repertoire shows 85,000 to 110,000 clones, under 90% found once; its top ten account for over 10%. The source of the sample is a study of blood T cell repertoires in COVID-19. The germline V gene has CDR1 SGHRS and CDR2 YFSETQ. V lost 4 bases to trimming and J lost 3 bases, with 19 bases between them. This CDR3 comprises 16 residues. The J gene is TRBJ1-1, the V gene TRBV5-1, with D uncertain. Sample: peripheral blood. The TCR sequence derives from a human donor in a cohort sampled during active or convalescent COVID-19. CDR3 nucleotide sequence: TGCGCCAGCAGCCCTTTGGCGGGATCAGGTCACACTGAAGCTTTCTTT. Its translation: CASSPLAGSGHTEAFF.